This T cell receptor (beta chain) emerged from a study of shared clonotypes between healthy human individuals. TCRdb keeps only in-frame clones here, not all; method: immunoSEQ multiplex PCR. The sample yields around 1.4 million clones, 98% seen once. CDR1 is SGHRS, CDR2 YFSETQ, per germline. V was clipped by 2 bases and J by 5 bases; unmatched bases: 8. The CDR3 has 16 amino acids. The chain is built from TRBV5-1 and TRBJ2-3; 10 nucleotides line up with TRBD1. The sequenced sample consisted of naive CD4+ T cells sorted from blood. The sample's subset: CD45RA+ positively selected. The clonotype was recovered from a man aged 25-45 years in good health. The CDR3 sequence is CASSFKWDRGGDTQYF. CDR3 in DNA: TGCGCCAGCAGCTTTAAGTGGGACAGGGGCGGAGATACGCAGTATTTT.